This T cell receptor beta chain came from a study of cytomegalovirus exposure and HLA in healthy donors. 13 Jbeta primers and 60 Vbeta primers were used for the PCR. Method: immunoSEQ multiplex PCR; TCRdb's copy keeps in-frame clones and lacks some. The sample holds fewer than 150,000 clones. The sequencing sample was made of PBMCs. The clonotype comes from a man between 35 and 55 years old in good health and CMV-seronegative.

The CDR3 nucleotides read TGCAGCGTTCCGGGACAGCCGGGGAGCAATCAGCCCCAGCATTTT. Amino acids: CSVPGQPGSNQPQHF. The rearrangement links TRBV29-1 to TRBJ1-5; TRBD1 matches at 7 bases. Germline V lookup: CDR1 SQVTM, CDR2 ANQGSEA. CDR3 length: 15 amino acids. V shed 5 bases, J shed 1 base, and the junction held 8 bases outside the gene matches.